The 5 T cell receptor beta chains reported below all come from one sample, sequenced in a study of tissue T cells after allogeneic stem cell transplantation. The method was immunoSEQ multiplex PCR; TCRdb's version includes in-frame clones alone and lacks a portion of them. The repertoire holds 35,000 to 50,000 clones, roughly 92% seen once, with 3.5% to 4% in the top ten. The sample in question was blood, obtained before transplantation. The receptors were gathered from a woman aged 35 to 75 who later had graft-versus-host disease after an allogeneic stem cell transplant.

This chain joins TRBV28 and TRBJ1-1; 9 positions match TRBD1. Germline CDR1 is MDHEN and CDR2 is SYDVKM. The V gene end was trimmed by 4 bases and the J gene end by 9 bases; junction bases not matched to a gene: 3. This CDR3 comprises 12 residues. The CDR3 DNA is TGTGCCAGCAGTTACGGACAGGGGAAAGCTTTCTTT. This codes for CASSYGQGKAFF. Based on the CDR3 plus reference TRBV28 and TRBJ1-1, the full variable domain is DVKVTQSSRYLVKRTGEKVFLECVQDMDHENMFWYRQDPGLGLRLIYFSYDVKMKEKGDIPEGYSVSREKKERFSLILESASTNQTSMYLCASSYGQGKAFFGQGTRLTVV.

The chain employs TRBV5-5 and TRBJ2-7; the D gene is possibly TRBD2 (5 bases). The V end was cut by 4 bases, the J end by 2 bases, with 13 bases between. The CDR3 sequence is 14 residues long. CDR1 and CDR2 (germline): SGHKS, YYEKEE (reference sequence). The CDR3 loop is CASSPRTFPYEQYF. The CDR3 DNA reads TGTGCCAGCAGCCCCCGGACTTTCCCCTACGAGCAGTACTTC.

The chain recombines TRBV7-8 with TRBJ1-1; 9 bases agree with TRBD1. CDR1 is SGHVS and CDR2 is FQNEAQ in the germline V gene. This CDR3 region has 15 residues. J was trimmed by 7 bases and V by 5 bases; bases with no gene match: 11. CDR3 DNA sequence: TGTGCCAGCAGCATAAACCCGGACAGGGGAAGTGAAGCTTTCTTT. Amino acid sequence: CASSINPDRGSEAFF.

The V call is TRBV25-1, the J call TRBJ2-1; 10 bases are shared with TRBD2. Germline V lookup: CDR1 MGHDK, CDR2 SYGVNS. Germline trimming cut 1 base from V and 0 bases from J; bases unmatched to any gene: 3. The CDR3 contains 17 residues. CDR3 DNA: TGTGCCAGCAGTGAATCCCTAGCGGGGGTCTCCTACAATGAGCAGTTCTTC. The encoded protein is CASSESLAGVSYNEQFF. Full variable domain (outside the CDR3, taken from reference TRBV25-1 and TRBJ2-1): EADIYQTPRYLVIGTGKKITLECSQTMGHDKMYWYQQDPGMELHLIHYSYGVNSTEKGDLSSESTVSRIRTEHFPLTLESARPSHTSQYLCASSESLAGVSYNEQFFGPGTRLTVL.

The chain joins TRBV28 to TRBJ1-5; 7 bases are shared with TRBD1. The CDR3 spans 14 residues. Germline V lookup: CDR1 MDHEN, CDR2 SYDVKM. V trimming: 7 bases; J trimming: 5 bases; junction bases outside the gene matches: 8. CDR3 region: CASTLRQGHQPQHF. CDR3 sequence (DNA): TGTGCCAGCACCCTACGACAGGGCCATCAGCCCCAGCATTTT.